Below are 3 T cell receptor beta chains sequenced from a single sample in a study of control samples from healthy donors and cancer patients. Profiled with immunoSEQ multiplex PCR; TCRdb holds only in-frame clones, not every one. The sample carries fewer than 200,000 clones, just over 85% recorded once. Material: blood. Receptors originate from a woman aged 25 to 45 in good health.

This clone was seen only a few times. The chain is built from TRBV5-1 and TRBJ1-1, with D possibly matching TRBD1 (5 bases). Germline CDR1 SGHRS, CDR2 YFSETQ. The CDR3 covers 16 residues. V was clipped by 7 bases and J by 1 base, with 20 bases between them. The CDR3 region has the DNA TGCGCCAGCGGGGGAGAGAAGGGGCTGGGGAACACTGAAGCTTTCTTT. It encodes CASGGEKGLGNTEAFF.

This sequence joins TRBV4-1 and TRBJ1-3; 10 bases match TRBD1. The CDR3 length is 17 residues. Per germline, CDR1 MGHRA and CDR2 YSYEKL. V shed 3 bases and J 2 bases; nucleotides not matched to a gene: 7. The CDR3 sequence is CASSHLTGTGAGNTIYF. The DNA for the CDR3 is TGCGCCAGCAGCCACTTAACCGGGACAGGGGCTGGAAACACCATATATTTT.

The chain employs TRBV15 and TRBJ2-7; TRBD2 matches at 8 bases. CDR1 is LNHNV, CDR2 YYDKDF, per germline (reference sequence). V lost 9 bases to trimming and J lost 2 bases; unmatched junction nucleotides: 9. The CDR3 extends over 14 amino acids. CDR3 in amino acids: CATALGGEAYEQYF. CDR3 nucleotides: TGTGCCACAGCCCTCGGGGGGGAAGCCTACGAGCAGTACTTC.